A single sample gave rise to the 30 T cell receptor beta chains below, sequenced in a study of blood T cell repertoires in COVID-19. Profiling relied on immunoSEQ multiplex PCR, and the TCRdb table lists in-frame clones only, not all of them. There are 350,000 to 450,000 clones in the sample; 85% occur only once, and 3.6% lies in the top ten. The material sequenced was peripheral blood. Receptor source: a woman between 18 and 29 years old with acute or convalescent COVID-19.

V is TRBV19 and J is TRBJ1-1; 7 bases map to TRBD1. This CDR3 has 13 residues. The V gene end was trimmed by 8 bases and the J gene end by 1 base; junction bases not matched to a gene: 4. Looked up from germline, CDR1 is LNHDA and CDR2 is SQIVND (reference sequence). The CDR3: CASLTGPNTEAFF. CDR3 nucleotide sequence: TGTGCCAGTTTGACAGGGCCGAACACTGAAGCTTTCTTT.

The chain uses TRBV6-4 and TRBJ2-3; TRBD2 agrees at 7 bases. CDR1 is MRHNA, CDR2 SNTAGT, per germline. CDR3 length: 15 amino acids. V lost 6 bases and J lost 0; bases outside the gene matches: 6. The CDR3 sequence is CASSERGFSTDTQYF. The CDR3, as DNA: TGTGCCAGCAGCGAGCGGGGCTTCAGCACAGATACGCAGTATTTT.

CDR3 loop: CASSVDGALFNEQFF. The CDR3 coding sequence is TGTGCCAGCAGCGTAGATGGGGCCCTTTTCAATGAGCAGTTCTTC. This chain connects TRBV9 to TRBJ2-1; a possible D gene is TRBD1 (5 bases). Germline CDR1 and CDR2: SGDLS and YYNGEE. This CDR3 spans 15 amino acids. The V end was cut by 0 bases, the J end by 6 bases, with 13 bases between. Full variable domain (outside the CDR3, taken from reference TRBV9 and TRBJ2-1): DSGVTQTPKHLITATGQRVTLRCSPRSGDLSVYWYQQSLDQGLQFLIQYYNGEERAKGNILERFSAQQFPDLHSELNLSSLELGDSALYFCASSVDGALFNEQFFGPGTRLTVL.

In its sample, this clone was seen once. The V call is TRBV7-7, the J call TRBJ2-3; D might be TRBD2 (5 bases). Germline CDR1 reads SSHAT; CDR2 reads FNYEAQ (reference sequence). The V gene lost 3 bases and the J gene lost 4 bases, with 8 bases spanning the gap. This CDR3 is built from 13 residues. CDR3 amino acids: CASSLGRADTQYF. The DNA for the CDR3 is TGTGCCAGCAGCTTGGGGAGAGCAGATACGCAGTATTTT.

The chain is built from TRBV7-9 and TRBJ1-1; D is undetermined. The length of the CDR3 is 13 residues. CDR1 is SEHNR and CDR2 is FQNEAQ in the germline V gene (reference sequence). Trimming took off 5 bases at V and 6 bases at J, with 13 bases between the two ends. CDR3 region: CASSLIGRAEAFF. The CDR3 DNA reads TGTGCCAGCAGCCTAATTGGGCGTGCTGAAGCTTTCTTT.

A few counts support this clone. This sequence joins TRBV29-1 and TRBJ2-5, with 7 nucleotides matching TRBD1. The CDR3 is 11 residues long. Per the germline V gene, CDR1 is SQVTM and CDR2 is ANQGSEA. Trimming removed 5 bases from V and 5 bases from J; junction bases left unmatched: 2. CDR3 in amino acids: CSVRQGETQYF. The CDR3 nucleotides read TGCAGCGTTAGACAGGGTGAGACCCAGTACTTC.

V gene TRBV27 combines with J gene TRBJ1-1; possible D gene TRBD1, 6 bases. The V end lost 3 bases, the J end lost 1 base, and 12 bases lay between the germline ends. This CDR3 is 15 amino acids long. Germline V gene data show CDR1 as MNHEY and CDR2 as SMNVEV (reference sequence). CDR3 loop: CASSFLRTENTEAFF. For the CDR3, the DNA is TGTGCCAGCAGTTTCCTCCGGACAGAGAACACTGAAGCTTTCTTT.

In its sample, this clone was seen once. The chain is built from TRBV5-1 and TRBJ1-2, with 7 bases that match TRBD1. V shed 3 bases, J shed 4 bases, and the junction held 18 bases outside the gene matches. The CDR3 spans 18 residues. Germline lookup yields CDR1 SGHRS and CDR2 YFSETQ. CDR3 residues: CASSCGVWTGISTYGYTF. The CDR3 DNA follows: TGCGCCAGCAGCTGCGGTGTATGGACAGGCATTTCGACCTATGGCTACACCTTC.

V usage is TRBV5-8 and J usage is TRBJ1-1; a possible D gene is TRBD1 (6 bases). This CDR3 spans 15 amino acids. V lost 5 bases and J 3 bases, leaving 17 bases between the germline ends. CDR1 is SGHTS, CDR2 YDEGEE, per germline. CDR3 nucleotides: TGTGCCAGCAGAACCGACAGGTTTGGAGACACTGAAGCTTTCTTT. Translated: CASRTDRFGDTEAFF.

The chain combines TRBV29-1 with TRBJ2-2, with D possibly matching TRBD1 (5 bases). V was shortened by 4 bases and J by 4 bases, with 13 bases between the two germline ends. The CDR3 covers 14 residues. Germline CDR1 reads SQVTM; CDR2 reads ANQGSEA. As DNA, the CDR3 is TGCAGCGTTGGCCGACAGACCCCCACCGGGGAGCTGTTTTTT. This gives the protein CSVGRQTPTGELFF.

In its sample, this clone was seen a few times. The V and J genes are TRBV29-1 and TRBJ1-2, with 8 positions matching TRBD1. Germline V gives CDR1 SQVTM, CDR2 ANQGSEA. J lost 5 bases, V lost 5 bases, and 7 bases had no gene match. The CDR3 is 13 amino acids. CDR3 sequence: CSVQPTGGYGYTF. DNA of the CDR3: TGCAGCGTTCAACCCACAGGGGGATATGGCTACACCTTC.

The rearrangement joins TRBV28 to TRBJ2-1; 10 bases fit TRBD1. The CDR3 loop spans 16 amino acids. CDR1 is MDHEN and CDR2 is SYDVKM in the germline V gene. The ends lost 10 bases at V and 5 bases at J; junction bases unmatched: 14. CDR3: CAIAPGQGRANNEQFF. In DNA form, the CDR3 reads TGTGCCATTGCACCGGGACAGGGGAGAGCTAACAATGAGCAGTTCTTC.

This chain uses TRBV25-1 with TRBJ2-1; TRBD1 agrees at 12 bases. Looked up from germline, CDR1 is MGHDK and CDR2 is SYGVNS. J gave up 7 bases and V 2 bases, and 3 bases lay outside the gene matches. The CDR3 loop spans 15 amino acids. The CDR3, as DNA: TGTGCCAGCAGTGAAAGGGACAGGGGGCGGAATGAGCAGTTCTTC. Its translation is CASSERDRGRNEQFF.

The V gene is TRBV28, the J gene TRBJ1-5, with D possibly TRBD1 on 5 matching bases. V was cut by 8 bases and J by 5 bases, with 13 bases left in between. This CDR3 comprises 13 residues. Germline-derived CDR1 and CDR2 are MDHEN and SYDVKM. This chain's CDR3 is CASHPGPYQPQHF. The CDR3 region has the DNA TGTGCCAGCCATCCAGGGCCCTATCAGCCCCAGCATTTT.

V gene TRBV5-1 combines with J gene TRBJ2-5; 9 nucleotides align to TRBD2. V dropped 5 bases and J dropped 1; count of bases not matched to a gene: 6. The CDR3 runs 15 residues. The germline V gene encodes CDR1 SGHRS and CDR2 YFSETQ. CDR3 in DNA: TGCGCCAGCAGATATCTAGCGGGACGCCAAGAGACCCAGTACTTC. Amino acids: CASRYLAGRQETQYF. Full variable domain (missing parts from reference TRBV5-1 and TRBJ2-5): KAGVTQTPRYLIKTRGQQVTLSCSPISGHRSVSWYQQTPGQGLQFLFEYFSETQRNKGNFPGRFSGRQFSNSRSEMNVSTLELGDSALYLCASRYLAGRQETQYFGPGTRLLVL.

The chain recombines TRBV15 with TRBJ1-2, with D perhaps TRBD1 (5 bases). Trimming removed 4 bases from V and 9 bases from J, with 9 bases in between. The germline V gene encodes CDR1 LNHNV and CDR2 YYDKDF (reference sequence). The CDR3 has 11 residues. CDR3 amino acids: CATSNRMRYTF. CDR3 sequence (DNA): TGTGCCACCAGCAACAGGATGCGCTACACCTTC.

The chain joins TRBV3-1 (or the pseudogene TRBV3-2) to TRBJ1-1, with no clear D. Germline CDR1 and CDR2: LGHDT and YNNKEL (reference sequence). This CDR3 contains 14 residues. Trimming removed 4 bases from V and 1 base from J, with 10 bases in between. CDR3 sequence: CASSPRRENTEAFF. The DNA for the CDR3 is TGTGCCAGCAGCCCTCGGAGGGAGAACACTGAAGCTTTCTTT.

V is TRBV4-1 and J is TRBJ2-2, with D unclear. Between the trimmed V and J ends, which lost 0 bases and 5 bases, there was a span of 7 bases. Germline V gene data show CDR1 as MGHRA and CDR2 as YSYEKL. The CDR3 has 14 residues. This CDR3 reads CASSQESGTGELFF. The CDR3 DNA follows: TGCGCCAGCAGCCAAGAGTCCGGGACCGGGGAGCTGTTTTTT.

The V gene is TRBV14, the J gene TRBJ1-1; tentatively, D is TRBD1 (5 bases). V shed 3 bases and J shed 6 bases, with 8 bases lying between them. The germline V gene has CDR1 SGHDN and CDR2 FVKESK. The CDR3 spans 12 residues. CDR3 sequence: CASSHARAEAFF. DNA for the CDR3: TGTGCCAGCAGCCACGCCAGGGCTGAAGCTTTCTTT.

This clone appeared a few times. The chain couples TRBV19 to TRBJ1-5, with D possibly matching TRBD1 (5 bases). V shed 6 bases and J shed 3 bases, with 12 bases lying between them. CDR1 LNHDA and CDR2 SQIVND come from the germline V gene (reference sequence). The CDR3 spans 14 residues. As DNA, the CDR3 is TGTGCCAGTAGCCCCAGGGTTCCCAATCAGCCCCAGCATTTT. Its protein product is CASSPRVPNQPQHF.

By its share, this clone is large. The genes are TRBV6-1 and TRBJ1-2; 7 positions match TRBD1. CDR1 MNHNS and CDR2 SASEGT come from the germline V gene. V shed 2 bases and J 0 bases; nucleotides not matched to a gene: 6. This CDR3 contains 16 residues. CDR3 residues: CASSELRTGSNYGYTF. CDR3 bases: TGTGCCAGCAGTGAATTAAGGACAGGATCTAACTATGGCTACACCTTC.

The rearrangement joins TRBV5-4 to TRBJ2-7, with TRBD1 matching 10 bases. Germline V gene data show CDR1 as SGHNT and CDR2 as YYREEE (reference sequence). The V segment lost 3 bases and the J segment 6 bases; nucleotides outside the gene matches: 6. The CDR3 is made up of 14 amino acids. The CDR3 spells CASSSTGGIREQYF. CDR3 nucleotides: TGTGCCAGCAGCTCGACAGGGGGCATTCGCGAGCAGTACTTC.

The rearrangement joins TRBV27 to TRBJ2-2; 9 positions agree with TRBD1. The CDR3 is 14 amino acids. Germline V gene sequence: CDR1 MNHEY, CDR2 SMNVEV (reference sequence). With V trimmed by 4 bases and J by 7 bases, 4 bases remained unmatched. DNA of the CDR3: TGTGCCAGCAGTTCGGGACAGGGCATCGGGGAGCTGTTTTTT. It codes for CASSSGQGIGELFF.

V usage is TRBV7-9 and J usage is TRBJ1-1; D is undetermined. The CDR3 runs 14 residues. CDR1 SEHNR and CDR2 FQNEAQ come from the germline V gene (reference sequence). Trimming took off 2 bases at V and 7 bases at J, with 14 bases between the two ends. The CDR3 spells CASSLNRGSGEAFF. The CDR3 DNA sequence: TGTGCCAGCAGCTTAAACCGTGGGAGTGGTGAAGCTTTCTTT.

The chain carries TRBV9 and TRBJ2-1; unclear D gene. CDR1 and CDR2 from the germline V gene are SGDLS and YYNGEE. This CDR3 has 15 amino acids. Trimming pared 4 bases from V and 6 bases from J, leaving 17 bases between. Here the CDR3 reads CASSPRVTSRNEQFF. CDR3 DNA: TGTGCCAGCAGCCCCCGGGTCACGTCTCGCAATGAGCAGTTCTTC.

A single count supports this clone. The gene calls are TRBV25-1 and TRBJ2-7; TRBD1 matches 10 bases. The CDR3 contains 14 residues. Trimming cost V 4 bases and J 3 bases; bases outside gene matches: 3. The germline CDR1 and CDR2 sequences are MGHDK and SYGVNS. CDR3 nucleotides: TGTGCCAGCAGTGGGACAGGGGGTAACTACGAGCAGTACTTC. Translation gives CASSGTGGNYEQYF.

The CDR3 DNA reads TGTGCCAGCAGCATGGGAGAGGGATGGGAAAAACTGTTTTTT. Protein product: CASSMGEGWEKLFF. The chain uses TRBV2 and TRBJ1-4; D uncertain. Per the germline V gene, CDR1 is SNHLY and CDR2 is FYNNEI. This CDR3 region has 14 residues. The germline V and J ends were trimmed by 6 bases and 8 bases, with 16 bases remaining between them.

This chain joins TRBV6-5 and TRBJ1-5; possibly TRBD1 for D (5 bases). Trimming stripped 5 bases from V and 5 bases from J, with 13 bases between. The CDR3 runs to 14 residues. The germline CDR1 and CDR2 sequences are MNHEY and SVGAGI. The CDR3 loop reads CASSRGGVDQPQHF. The CDR3 DNA reads TGTGCCAGCAGTCGCGGGGGGGTTGATCAGCCCCAGCATTTT.

V usage is TRBV27 and J usage is TRBJ1-2, with no clear D. V dropped 2 bases and J dropped 4 bases, with 14 bases sitting between them. CDR3 length: 15 amino acids. CDR1 MNHEY and CDR2 SMNVEV come from the germline V gene (reference sequence). DNA for the CDR3: TGTGCCAGCAGTTTACAACCCGGCGGGGTCTATGGCTACACCTTC. Its protein is CASSLQPGGVYGYTF.

The chain employs TRBV4-1 and TRBJ1-2; 7 bases align to TRBD1. CDR3 size: 15 residues. V lost 4 bases to trimming and J lost 0 bases; unmatched junction nucleotides: 5. Germline CDR1 MGHRA, CDR2 YSYEKL. The chain's CDR3 is CASSLGQEANYGYTF. DNA of the CDR3: TGCGCCAGCAGCCTAGGACAGGAAGCTAACTATGGCTACACCTTC.